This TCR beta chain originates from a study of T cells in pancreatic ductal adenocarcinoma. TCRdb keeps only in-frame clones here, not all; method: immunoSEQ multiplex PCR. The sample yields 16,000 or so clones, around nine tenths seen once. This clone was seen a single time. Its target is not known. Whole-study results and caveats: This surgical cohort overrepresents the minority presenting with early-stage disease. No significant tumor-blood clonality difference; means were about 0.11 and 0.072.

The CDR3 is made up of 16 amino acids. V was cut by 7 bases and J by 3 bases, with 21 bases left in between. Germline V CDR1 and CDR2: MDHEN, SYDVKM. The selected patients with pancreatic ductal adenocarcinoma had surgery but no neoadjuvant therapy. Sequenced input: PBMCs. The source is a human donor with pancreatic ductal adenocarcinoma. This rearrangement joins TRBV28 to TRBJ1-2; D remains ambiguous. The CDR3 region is CASTPWSRGTDYGYTF. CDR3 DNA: TGTGCCAGCACCCCTTGGTCCCGGGGTACTGACTATGGCTACACCTTC.